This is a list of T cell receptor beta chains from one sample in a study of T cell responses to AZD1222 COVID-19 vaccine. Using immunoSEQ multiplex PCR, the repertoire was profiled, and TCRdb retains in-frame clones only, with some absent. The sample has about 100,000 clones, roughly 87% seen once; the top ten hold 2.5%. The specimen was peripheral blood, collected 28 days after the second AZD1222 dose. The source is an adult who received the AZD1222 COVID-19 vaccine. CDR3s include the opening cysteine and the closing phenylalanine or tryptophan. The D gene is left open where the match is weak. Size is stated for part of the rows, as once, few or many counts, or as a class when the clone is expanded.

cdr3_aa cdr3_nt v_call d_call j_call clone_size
CASSQVRGRSNYGYTF TGTGCCAGCAGCCAAGTAAGGGGGAGATCTAACTATGGCTACACCTTC TRBV3-1/TRBV3-2 . TRBJ1-2 .
CASSPAQGSYNSPLHF TGTGCCAGCAGCCCCGCCCAGGGCAGCTATAATTCACCCCTCCACTTT TRBV7-2 . TRBJ1-6 .
CASSLGGWQSYNEQFF TGCGCCAGCAGCTTGGGAGGATGGCAGTCCTACAATGAGCAGTTCTTC TRBV5-1 . TRBJ2-1 .
CASSYSFPQGRRPYEQYF TGTGCCAGCAGTTACTCGTTCCCGCAGGGTAGAAGACCCTACGAGCAGTACTTC TRBV6-2/TRBV6-3 . TRBJ2-7 .
CAISDSSSGSTDTQYF TGTGCCATCAGTGATTCCTCTAGCGGAAGCACAGATACGCAGTATTTT TRBV10-3 TRBD2 TRBJ2-3 .
CASGQLINEQFF TGTGCCAGCGGACAGCTAATTAATGAGCAGTTCTTC TRBV3-1/TRBV3-2 . TRBJ2-1 .
CASSLVPGPKVNYGYTF TGCGCCAGCAGCTTGGTGCCAGGGCCCAAAGTTAACTATGGCTACACCTTC TRBV5-1 . TRBJ1-2 .
CASSIYSTSSSGEQFF TGTGCCAGTAGTATTTATTCGACTAGCAGCAGCGGAGAGCAGTTCTTC TRBV19 TRBD2 TRBJ2-1 .
CASSDGGAYGYTF TGTGCCAGCAGTGATGGGGGGGCCTATGGCTACACCTTC TRBV25-1 . TRBJ1-2 .
CASSLGQNSYEQYF TGTGCCAGCAGCTTAGGACAGAACTCCTACGAGCAGTACTTC TRBV7-9 . TRBJ2-7 .
CASSYWTENYGYTF TGTGCCAGCAGTTACTGGACTGAGAACTATGGCTACACCTTC TRBV6-2/TRBV6-3 . TRBJ1-2 .
CATGPSGSLGEQFF TGTGCTACAGGGCCTAGCGGGAGTTTAGGTGAGCAGTTCTTC TRBV12-5 TRBD2 TRBJ2-1 .
CASSFRQGYNEQFF TGTGCCAGTAGTTTTAGACAGGGCTACAATGAGCAGTTCTTC TRBV19 TRBD1 TRBJ2-1 .
CASSYQDRIWYGYTF TGTGCCAGCAGTTACCAGGACAGAATCTGGTATGGCTACACCTTC TRBV6-2/TRBV6-3 . TRBJ1-2 .
CASSSVPQEQFF TGTGCCAGCAGCTCAGTACCTCAAGAGCAGTTCTTC TRBV27 . TRBJ2-1 .
CASTRDSPSYEQYF TGCGCCAGCACCCGGGACAGTCCATCCTACGAGCAGTACTTC TRBV5-1 TRBD1 TRBJ2-7 .
CASSVLWTKGETQYF TGTGCCAGCAGCGTTTTGTGGACAAAAGGAGAGACCCAGTACTTC TRBV9 . TRBJ2-5 .
CASSFPDSPLHF TGTGCCAGCAGCTTTCCCGATTCACCCCTCCACTTT TRBV11-2 . TRBJ1-6 .
CASAGMGTPSSYNSPLHF TGTGCCAGTGCCGGTATGGGGACTCCGAGCTCCTATAATTCACCCCTCCACTTT TRBV19 . TRBJ1-6 .
CASSLSTSPRGYEQYF TGTGCCAGCAGCTTAAGCACTTCCCCCCGTGGCTACGAGCAGTACTTC TRBV7-2 . TRBJ2-7 .
CASSLVRDGYGYTF TGTGCCAGCAGCTTAGTCCGGGACGGCTATGGCTACACCTTC TRBV7-3 . TRBJ1-2 .
CASSQVLSSYNEQFF TGCGCCAGCAGCCAGGTACTTAGCTCCTACAATGAGCAGTTCTTC TRBV4-1 . TRBJ2-1 .
CASSPGTSEYNEQFF TGTGCCAGCAGCCCCGGGACTAGCGAATACAATGAGCAGTTCTTC TRBV6-5 TRBD2 TRBJ2-1 medium-sized
CSVADSANYGYTF TGCAGCGTTGCAGACAGCGCTAACTATGGCTACACCTTC TRBV29-1 . TRBJ1-2 once
CASSRTGDGYTF TGTGCCAGCAGTCGGACAGGGGACGGCTACACCTTC TRBV6-6 TRBD1 TRBJ1-2 .
CASTGQGSSPLHF TGTGCCAGCACGGGACAGGGGAGTTCACCCCTCCACTTT TRBV28 TRBD1 TRBJ1-6 .
CASSEGVPYNEQFF TGTGCCAGCAGTGAAGGGGTCCCCTACAATGAGCAGTTCTTC TRBV6-1 . TRBJ2-1 .
CASSLSGLNTEAFF TGCGCCAGCAGCTTGTCGGGGCTGAACACTGAAGCTTTCTTT TRBV5-1 . TRBJ1-1 .
CASSPRLAGSYNEQFF TGTGCCAGCAGTCCGAGACTAGCGGGCTCCTACAATGAGCAGTTCTTC TRBV2 TRBD2 TRBJ2-1 .
CASSYESGIVPYEQYF TGTGCCAGCTCGTACGAAAGTGGCATTGTACCCTACGAGCAGTACTTC TRBV18 . TRBJ2-7 .
CASSVLGGTGVYNEQFF TGTGCCAGCAGCGTCCTAGGAGGGACAGGGGTTTACAATGAGCAGTTCTTC TRBV9 TRBD1 TRBJ2-1 .
CASSSGPSSFEAFF TGTGCCAGCAGCTCTGGGCCCTCTTCCTTTGAAGCTTTCTTT TRBV7-2 . TRBJ1-1 few
CSVRGGRASYEQYF TGCAGCGTTAGGGGCGGGAGGGCCTCTTACGAGCAGTACTTC TRBV29-1 TRBD2 TRBJ2-7 .
CASSEESGRNEKLFF TGTGCCAGCAGTGAAGAATCGGGACGTAATGAAAAACTGTTTTTT TRBV6-1 . TRBJ1-4 .
CAWTPSSGGGLQETQYF TGTGCCTGGACGCCCTCATCCGGAGGGGGCTTACAAGAGACCCAGTACTTC TRBV30 . TRBJ2-5 .
CASSPTGAPRYNEQFF TGTGCCAGCAGCCCAACCGGGGCGCCCCGATACAATGAGCAGTTCTTC TRBV11-3 . TRBJ2-1 .
CASSVGREHNEQFF TGTGCCAGCAGTGTAGGACGGGAGCACAATGAGCAGTTCTTC TRBV6-4 . TRBJ2-1 .
CASSPLAGGPSDTQYF TGTGCCAGCAGTCCCCTAGCGGGAGGGCCGTCAGATACGCAGTATTTT TRBV27 TRBD2 TRBJ2-3 .
CASSSGQVGYTF TGTGCCAGCAGTTCCGGCCAGGTGGGCTACACCTTC TRBV28 . TRBJ1-2 .
CASSLEVAGGAGSPLHF TGTGCCAGCAGCTTGGAGGTTGCAGGGGGCGCCGGATCACCCCTCCACTTT TRBV5-6 TRBD1 TRBJ1-6 few
CASSFRDWGRQYF TGTGCCAGCAGCTTCCGGGACTGGGGTCGGCAGTACTTC TRBV9 . TRBJ2-7 .
CASSIRSGTGAYGYTF TGTGCCAGCAGCATTCGGTCGGGGACAGGGGCATATGGCTACACCTTC TRBV9 TRBD1 TRBJ1-2 .
CASSPPQVQGAFF TGTGCCAGCTCACCACCTCAAGTACAGGGTGCTTTCTTT TRBV18 . TRBJ1-1 .
CSVEDRDPRRGRKLFF TGCAGCGTTGAGGACCGGGACCCACGTAGGGGTCGAAAACTGTTTTTT TRBV29-1 . TRBJ1-4 .
CASRPTSSGELFF TGTGCCAGCAGGCCGACTAGCAGCGGGGAGCTGTTTTTT TRBV3-1/TRBV3-2 TRBD2 TRBJ2-2 .
CASSESNEQFF TGTGCCAGCAGCGAGTCTAATGAGCAGTTCTTC TRBV6-5 . TRBJ2-1 .
CASSVDSGSYEQYF TGTGCCAGCAGTGTAGATAGCGGCTCCTACGAGCAGTACTTC TRBV2 . TRBJ2-7 .
CASSPRDTDFAGELFF TGTGCCAGTAGCCCCCGGGACACGGATTTTGCCGGGGAGCTGTTTTTT TRBV19 . TRBJ2-2 .
CAWSLGTSSEQYF TGTGCCTGGAGCCTGGGGACTAGCAGCGAGCAGTACTTC TRBV30 TRBD2 TRBJ2-7 once
CASRKGQGSYEQYF TGTGCCAGCAGGAAGGGACAGGGGTCCTACGAGCAGTACTTC TRBV7-9 TRBD1 TRBJ2-7 .
CASSTQAWGNEQFF TGTGCCAGCAGCACTCAGGCGTGGGGCAATGAGCAGTTCTTC TRBV5-4 . TRBJ2-1 .
CASSRGRYGYTF TGTGCCAGCAGCCGAGGGCGCTATGGCTACACCTTC TRBV28 . TRBJ1-2 .
CASSLSLGTASYEQYF TGTGCCAGCAGCTTAAGCCTCGGGACAGCCTCCTACGAGCAGTACTTC TRBV7-9 TRBD1 TRBJ2-7 .
CASSSLRGSTNEKLFF TGTGCCAGCAGTTCGCTACGGGGTTCAACTAATGAAAAACTGTTTTTT TRBV6-2/TRBV6-3 . TRBJ1-4 .
CASSLAANQPQHF TGTGCCAGCAGCTTAGCGGCCAATCAGCCCCAGCATTTT TRBV7-2 . TRBJ1-5 .